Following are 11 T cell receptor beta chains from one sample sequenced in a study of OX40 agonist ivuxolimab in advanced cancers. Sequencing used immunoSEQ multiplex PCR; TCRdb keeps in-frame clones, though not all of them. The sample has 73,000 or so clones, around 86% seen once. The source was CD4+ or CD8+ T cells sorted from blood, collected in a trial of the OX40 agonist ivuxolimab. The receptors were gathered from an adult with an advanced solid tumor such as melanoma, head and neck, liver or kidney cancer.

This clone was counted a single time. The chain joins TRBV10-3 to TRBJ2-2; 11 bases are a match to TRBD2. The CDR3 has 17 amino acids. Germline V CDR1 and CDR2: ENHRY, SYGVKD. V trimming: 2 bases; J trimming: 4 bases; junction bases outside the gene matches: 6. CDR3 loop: CAISEGGGLAGTGELFF. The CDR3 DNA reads TGTGCCATCAGTGAGGGGGGAGGACTAGCGGGCACCGGGGAGCTGTTTTTT.

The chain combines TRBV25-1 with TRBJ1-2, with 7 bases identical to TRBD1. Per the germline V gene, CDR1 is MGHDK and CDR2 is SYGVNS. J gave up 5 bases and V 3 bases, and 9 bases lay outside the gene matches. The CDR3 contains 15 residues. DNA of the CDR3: TGTGCCAGCAGTGACCCAAACAGGGGTTGGTATGGCTACACCTTC. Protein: CASSDPNRGWYGYTF.

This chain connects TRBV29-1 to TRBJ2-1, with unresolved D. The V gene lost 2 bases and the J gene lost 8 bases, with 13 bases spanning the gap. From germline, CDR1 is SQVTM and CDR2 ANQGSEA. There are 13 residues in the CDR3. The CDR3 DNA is TGCAGCGTTGAACGGCCACCAAGGGATGAGCAGTTCTTC. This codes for CSVERPPRDEQFF.

The CDR3 coding sequence is TGCGCCAGCAGGGCTAGCGGGAGGGGCACAGATACGCAGTATTTT. Amino acids: CASRASGRGTDTQYF. The V gene is TRBV5-1, the J gene TRBJ2-3; 12 bases are a match to TRBD2. Germline CDR1 is SGHRS and CDR2 is YFSETQ. There are 15 residues in the CDR3. Germline trimming cut 5 bases from V and 1 base from J; bases unmatched to any gene: 2.

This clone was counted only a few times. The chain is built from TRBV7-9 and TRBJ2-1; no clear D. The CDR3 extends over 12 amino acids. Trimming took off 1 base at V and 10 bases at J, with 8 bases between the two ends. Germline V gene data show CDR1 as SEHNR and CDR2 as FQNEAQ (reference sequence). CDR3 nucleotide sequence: TGTGCCAGCAGCTTAGTGAGCCGGGAGCAGTTCTTC. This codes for CASSLVSREQFF.

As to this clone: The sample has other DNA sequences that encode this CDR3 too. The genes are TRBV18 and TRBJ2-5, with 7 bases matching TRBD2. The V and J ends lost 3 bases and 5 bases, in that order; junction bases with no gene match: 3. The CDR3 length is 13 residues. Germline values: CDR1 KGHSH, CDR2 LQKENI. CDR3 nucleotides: TGTGCCAGCTCACCCGGACTAGGTGAGACCCAGTACTTC. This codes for CASSPGLGETQYF.

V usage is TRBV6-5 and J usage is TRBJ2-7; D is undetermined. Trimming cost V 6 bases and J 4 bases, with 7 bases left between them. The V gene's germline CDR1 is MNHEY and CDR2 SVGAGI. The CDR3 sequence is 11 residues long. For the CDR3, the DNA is TGTGCCAGCAGCCAAATTTACGAGCAGTACTTC. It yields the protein CASSQIYEQYF.

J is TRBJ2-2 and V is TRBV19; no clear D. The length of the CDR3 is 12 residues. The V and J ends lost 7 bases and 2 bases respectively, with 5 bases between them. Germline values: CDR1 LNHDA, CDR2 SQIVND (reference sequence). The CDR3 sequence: CASNLNTGELFF. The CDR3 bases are TGTGCCAGTAACCTTAACACCGGGGAGCTGTTTTTT.

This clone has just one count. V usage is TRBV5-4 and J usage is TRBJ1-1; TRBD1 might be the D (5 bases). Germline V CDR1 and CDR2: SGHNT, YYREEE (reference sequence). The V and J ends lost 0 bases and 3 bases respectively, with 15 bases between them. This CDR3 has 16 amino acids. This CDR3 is CASSLGGTTVHTEAFF. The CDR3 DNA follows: TGTGCCAGCAGCTTGGGGGGGACGACAGTTCACACTGAAGCTTTCTTT.

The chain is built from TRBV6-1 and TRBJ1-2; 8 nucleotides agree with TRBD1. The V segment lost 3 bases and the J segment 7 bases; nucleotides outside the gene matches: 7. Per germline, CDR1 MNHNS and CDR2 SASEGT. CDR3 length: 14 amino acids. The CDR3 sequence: CASSDLRGQSGYTF. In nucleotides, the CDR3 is TGTGCCAGCAGTGATCTCAGGGGGCAAAGTGGCTACACCTTC.

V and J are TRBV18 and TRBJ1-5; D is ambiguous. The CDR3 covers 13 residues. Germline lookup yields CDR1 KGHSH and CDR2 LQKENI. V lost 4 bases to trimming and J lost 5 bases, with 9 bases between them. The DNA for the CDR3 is TGTGCCAGCTCACAGGGCAACCATCAGCCCCAGCATTTT. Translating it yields CASSQGNHQPQHF.